This entry lists 6 T cell receptor beta chains sequenced from one sample in a study of T cells in Graves' hyperthyroidism and ophthalmopathy. The TCR beta CDR3 regions underwent amplification using RNA transcripts as the source. RT-PCR in the first round (using the HTBI primer set) targeted the TCR CDR3. Each CDR3 protein is one row after TCRdb ran MiXCR on the multiplex PCR reads. This table holds about 52,000 distinct CDR3 sequences, 48% found once. Material for sequencing was blood. The receptors shown here come from a woman aged 50 to 60 with Graves' ophthalmopathy.

The sample holds many counts of this clonotype. The chain couples TRBV4-1 to TRBJ1-1; a possible D gene is TRBD1 (5 bases). CDR3 size: 13 residues. Germline values: CDR1 MGHRA, CDR2 YSYEKL. V lost 2 bases and J lost 3, with 7 bases in between. CDR3 sequence reads: CASSQRRDTEAFF. The CDR3, as DNA: TGCGCCAGCAGCCAACGCAGGGACACTGAAGCTTTCTTT.

There are many counts of this clonotype. The gene calls are TRBV6-1 and TRBJ2-6, with 7 bases aligning to TRBD2. Germline V gives CDR1 MNHNS, CDR2 SASEGT. The V gene end was trimmed by 6 bases and the J gene end by 4 bases; junction bases not matched to a gene: 3. The CDR3 totals 14 residues. In DNA form, the CDR3 reads TGTGCCAGCAGAGGGAGGGGAGGGGCCAACGTCCTGACTTTC. It codes for CASRGRGGANVLTF.

This chain links TRBV14 with TRBJ2-5, with a tentative D call TRBD1 (5 bases). The CDR3 covers 14 residues. With 4 bases removed from V and 8 bases from J, the gap between germline ends came to 17 bases. Germline assignment: CDR1 SGHDN and CDR2 FVKESK. This CDR3 is CASSPTAGSSTQYF. The CDR3 nucleotides are TGTGCCAGCAGCCCCACGGCAGGGTCCAGCACCCAGTACTTC.

Details on this clonotype: With a much larger clone just one base away, this may be a read error. The chain couples TRBV28 to TRBJ1-5, with no clear D. CDR1 is MDHEN and CDR2 is SYDVKM in the germline V gene. The CDR3 is 14 residues long. V was shortened by 10 bases and J by 0 bases, with 13 bases between the two germline ends. The chain's CDR3 is CANQTVDSNQPQHF. The CDR3 DNA is TGTGCCAACCAAACGGTCGATAGCAATCAGCCCCAGCATTTT.

The CDR3 nucleotides are TGTGCCTCGCACGTGACAGGGGGCGAGCAGCAGTACTTC. As protein: CASHVTGGEQQYF. V usage is TRBV2 and J usage is TRBJ2-7; 10 bases fit TRBD1. Germline CDR1 and CDR2: SNHLY and FYNNEI. This CDR3 is 13 amino acids long. Germline trimming cut 11 bases from V and 8 bases from J; bases unmatched to any gene: 12.

In this sample, this clonotype turned up many times. The chain links TRBV5-6 to TRBJ1-5; D is ambiguous. Per germline, CDR1 SGHDT and CDR2 YYEEEE. The CDR3 is 13 amino acids. V was cut by 0 bases and J by 9 bases, with 10 bases left in between. Here the CDR3 reads CASSLGAARPQHF. The DNA for the CDR3 is TGTGCCAGCAGCTTGGGGGCAGCCAGGCCCCAGCATTTT.